The text below deals with one TCR beta chain. This sample is drawn from a study of CD8 T cells in Susac syndrome. As for the study in general: Clinically active disease was present in roughly 6 of the sequenced Susac syndrome patients. Roughly 8 of these patients were in remission.

Germline CDR1 reads LNHNV; CDR2 reads YYDKDF (reference sequence). CDR3 length: 10 amino acids. V lost 7 bases and J lost 9, with 7 bases in between. Purification of the CD8+ and CD4+ T cells relied on negative isolation, and TEMRA cells underwent FACS enrichment. cDNA came from approximately 0.5 to 1 ug RNA primed by random hexamers. In TCRdb, the immunoSEQ multiplex PCR reads were re-called with MiXCR into one record per CDR3 protein. The repertoire holds roughly 84,000 distinct CDR3 sequences, with approximately 96% as singletons. Sequences were obtained from CD8+ T cells from PBMCs. The chain joins TRBV15 to TRBJ1-5; D not certain. This TCR was recovered from a human donor with Susac syndrome. In DNA form, the CDR3 reads TGTGCCACCAACCGGGGGCCCCAGCATTTT. This codes for CATNRGPQHF.